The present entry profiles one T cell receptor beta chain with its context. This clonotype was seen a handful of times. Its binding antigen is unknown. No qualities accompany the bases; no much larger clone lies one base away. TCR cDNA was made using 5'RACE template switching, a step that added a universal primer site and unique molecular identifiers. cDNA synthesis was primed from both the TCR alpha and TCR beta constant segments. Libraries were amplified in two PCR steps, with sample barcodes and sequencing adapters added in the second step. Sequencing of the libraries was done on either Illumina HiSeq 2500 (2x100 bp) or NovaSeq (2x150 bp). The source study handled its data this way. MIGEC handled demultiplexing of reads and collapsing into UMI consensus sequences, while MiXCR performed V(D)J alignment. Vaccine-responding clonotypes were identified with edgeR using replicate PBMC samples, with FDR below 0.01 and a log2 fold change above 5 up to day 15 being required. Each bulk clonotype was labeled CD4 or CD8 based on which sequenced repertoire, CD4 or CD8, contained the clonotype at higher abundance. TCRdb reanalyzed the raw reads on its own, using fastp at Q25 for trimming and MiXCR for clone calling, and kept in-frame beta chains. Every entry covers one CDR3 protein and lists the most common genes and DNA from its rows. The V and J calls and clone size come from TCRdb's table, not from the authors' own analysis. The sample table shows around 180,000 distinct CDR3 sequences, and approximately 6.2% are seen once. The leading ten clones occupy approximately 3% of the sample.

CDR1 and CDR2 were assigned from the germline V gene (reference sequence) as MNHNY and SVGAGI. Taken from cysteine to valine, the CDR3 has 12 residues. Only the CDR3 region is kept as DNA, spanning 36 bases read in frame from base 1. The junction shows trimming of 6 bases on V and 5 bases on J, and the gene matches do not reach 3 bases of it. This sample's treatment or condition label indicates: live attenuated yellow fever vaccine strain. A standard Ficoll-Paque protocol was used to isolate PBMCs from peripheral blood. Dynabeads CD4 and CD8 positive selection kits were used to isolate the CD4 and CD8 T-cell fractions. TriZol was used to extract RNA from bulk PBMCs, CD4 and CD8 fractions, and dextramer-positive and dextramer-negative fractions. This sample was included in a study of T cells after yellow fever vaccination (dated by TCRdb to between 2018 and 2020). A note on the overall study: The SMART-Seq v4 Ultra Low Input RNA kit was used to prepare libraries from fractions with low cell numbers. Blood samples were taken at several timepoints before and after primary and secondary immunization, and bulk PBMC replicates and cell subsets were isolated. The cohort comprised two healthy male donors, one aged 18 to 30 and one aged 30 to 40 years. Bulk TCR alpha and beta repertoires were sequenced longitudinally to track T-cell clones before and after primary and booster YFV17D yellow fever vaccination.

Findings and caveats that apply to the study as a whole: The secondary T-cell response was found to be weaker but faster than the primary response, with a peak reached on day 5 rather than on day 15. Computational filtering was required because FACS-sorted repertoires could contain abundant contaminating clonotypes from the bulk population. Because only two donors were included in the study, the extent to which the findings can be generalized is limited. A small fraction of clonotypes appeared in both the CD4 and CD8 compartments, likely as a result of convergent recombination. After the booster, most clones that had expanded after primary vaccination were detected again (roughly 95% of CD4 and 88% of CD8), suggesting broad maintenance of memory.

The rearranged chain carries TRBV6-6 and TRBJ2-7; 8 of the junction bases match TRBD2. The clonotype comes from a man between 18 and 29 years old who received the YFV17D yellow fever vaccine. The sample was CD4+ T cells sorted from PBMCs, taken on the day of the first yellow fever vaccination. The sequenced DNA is TGTGCCAGCAGCCGGGGGGGGAACGAGCAGTACGTC. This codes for CASSRGGNEQYV.